Below are 30 T cell receptor beta chains sequenced from a single sample in a study of OX40 agonist ivuxolimab in advanced cancers. Library prep was done by the immunoSEQ multiplex PCR assay. TCRdb provides this immuneACCESS table in a form limited to in-frame rearrangements. Some clones are lacking; in checked studies, under half of them reflect an unresolved V gene, and why the rest are absent is not known. This sample is represented by 77,000 or so clones; 90% to 95% of them were singletons. The leading ten clones occupy about a fifth of the sample. The source material was CD4+ or CD8+ T cells sorted from blood, sampled in a trial of the OX40 agonist ivuxolimab. These receptors originate from an adult with an advanced solid tumor such as melanoma, head and neck, liver or kidney cancer.

The V gene is TRBV7-6, the J gene TRBJ1-1, with D perhaps TRBD1 (5 bases). Germline CDR1 reads SGHVS; CDR2 reads FNYEAQ. This CDR3 is 15 amino acids long. The V gene lost 4 bases and the J gene lost 2 bases, with 14 bases spanning the gap. The CDR3 is CASSYRGGVNTEAFF. DNA of the CDR3: TGTGCCAGCAGCTACCGGGGCGGGGTTAACACTGAAGCTTTCTTT.

The V gene is TRBV12-5, the J gene TRBJ2-4; 9 bases map to TRBD1. After removal of 1 base from V and 9 bases from J, the junction contained 4 bases not matched to a gene. CDR1 is LGHNT, CDR2 FRNRAP, per germline. CDR3 length equals 14 residues. CDR3 in amino acids: CASGLGQGDGIQYF. The CDR3 DNA sequence: TGTGCTAGTGGTTTGGGACAGGGGGACGGCATTCAGTACTTC.

The chain has TRBV5-5 and TRBJ2-7; D is ambiguous. Germline values: CDR1 SGHKS, CDR2 YYEKEE (reference sequence). V lost 4 bases and J 4 bases, leaving 6 bases between the germline ends. The CDR3 loop spans 11 amino acids. CDR3 sequence: CASSPGYEQYF. Written as DNA, the CDR3 is TGTGCCAGCAGCCCGGGTTACGAGCAGTACTTC.

The rearrangement links TRBV4-1 to TRBJ2-7; TRBD2 aligns across 12 bases. The germline V gene encodes CDR1 MGHRA and CDR2 YSYEKL. This CDR3 has 16 amino acids. J gave up 1 base and V 2 bases, and 3 bases lay outside the gene matches. The CDR3: CASSQLTSGRSYEQYF. CDR3 DNA: TGCGCCAGCAGCCAACTGACTAGCGGGAGATCCTACGAGCAGTACTTC.

The J gene is TRBJ2-1, the V gene TRBV28; D not resolved. The V gene's germline CDR1 is MDHEN and CDR2 SYDVKM. This CDR3 region has 16 residues. Trimming took 1 base from V and 0 from J, leaving 10 bases between them. The CDR3 here is CASSLSVTRSYNEQFF. DNA of the CDR3: TGTGCCAGCAGTTTATCGGTGACCCGCTCCTACAATGAGCAGTTCTTC.

Only one count was recorded for this clone. This chain links TRBV14 with TRBJ1-1; D perhaps matches TRBD1 (6 bases). This CDR3 is built from 13 residues. The V end was cut by 1 base, the J end by 10 bases, with 13 bases between. Germline loops: CDR1 SGHDN, CDR2 FVKESK. In DNA, the CDR3 is TGTGCCAGCAGCCAAGGGCCGGGGGCGTTAGCTTTCTTT. This encodes CASSQGPGALAFF. The whole variable domain, remainder taken from reference TRBV14 and TRBJ1-1, is EAGVTQFPSHSVIEKGQTVTLRCDPISGHDNLYWYRRVMGKEIKFLLHFVKESKQDESGMPNNRFLAERTGGTYSTLKVQPAELEDSGVYFCASSQGPGALAFFGQGTRLTVV.

The chain employs TRBV9 and TRBJ2-2; 8 positions match TRBD1. Trimming took 3 bases from V and 6 from J; bases not matched to a gene: 13. This CDR3 comprises 17 residues. In germline, CDR1 is SGDLS, CDR2 YYNGEE. This CDR3 is CASSARETGVVAGELFF. The CDR3, as DNA: TGTGCCAGCAGCGCTAGGGAGACAGGGGTCGTCGCCGGGGAGCTGTTTTTT.

The CDR3 DNA sequence: TGCGCCAGCAGTGGGGCGGACGAGGCCACCTACGAGCAGTACTTC. Its protein is CASSGADEATYEQYF. This rearrangement joins TRBV10-1 to TRBJ2-7; D not certain. V gave up 4 bases and J gave up 2 bases, with 15 bases separating them. The CDR3 extends over 15 amino acids. Looked up from germline, CDR1 is WNHNN and CDR2 is SYGVQD (reference sequence).

The rearrangement uses TRBV28 and TRBJ1-5; no definite D call. Looked up from germline, CDR1 is MDHEN and CDR2 is SYDVKM. V was shortened by 1 base and J by 11 bases, with 9 bases between the two germline ends. The CDR3 runs to 12 residues. Here the CDR3 reads CASSLYPAAQHF. DNA for the CDR3: TGTGCCAGCAGTTTATACCCGGCAGCCCAGCATTTT.

The rearrangement joins TRBV10-3 to TRBJ2-1; 10 bases are a match to TRBD2. Trimming at V came to 2 bases and at J to 9 bases, leaving 7 bases not matched to a gene. The CDR3 is 15 residues long. Germline CDR1 and CDR2: ENHRY and SYGVKD. As DNA, the CDR3 is TGTGCCATCAGTGAGGGGGCTAGCGGGAGTCGTGAGCAGTTCTTC. It codes for CAISEGASGSREQFF.

This chain joins TRBV29-1 and TRBJ2-7; 10 bases agree with TRBD2. J gave up 2 bases and V 2 bases, and 6 bases lay outside the gene matches. Per the germline V gene, CDR1 is SQVTM and CDR2 is ANQGSEA. The CDR3 covers 15 residues. CDR3 in DNA: TGCAGCGTTGAAATTACCGGGACTAGCGCCTACGAGCAGTACTTC. Its translation is CSVEITGTSAYEQYF.

The J gene is TRBJ2-7, the V gene TRBV4-1, with 9 bases lining up with TRBD1. Trimming cost V 4 bases and J 4 bases; bases outside gene matches: 5. The CDR3 is made up of 14 amino acids. Germline CDR1 and CDR2: MGHRA and YSYEKL. The CDR3 region is CASSLGTGSYEQYF. In DNA form, the CDR3 reads TGCGCCAGCAGCCTGGGGACAGGGAGTTACGAGCAGTACTTC.

The chain couples TRBV11-3 to TRBJ2-7; D is perhaps TRBD2 (5 bases). V gave up 3 bases and J gave up 5 bases, with 17 bases separating them. The germline V gene encodes CDR1 SGHNT and CDR2 YENEEA. This CDR3 comprises 15 residues. The CDR3, as DNA: TGTGCCAGCAGCTTGGCCCCGGGGTATTGCCACGAGCAGTACTTC. Translating it yields CASSLAPGYCHEQYF.

The chain couples TRBV5-8 to TRBJ1-4; D not certain. The germline V and J ends were trimmed by 3 bases and 0 bases, with 9 bases remaining between them. CDR3 size: 15 residues. Looked up from germline, CDR1 is SGHTS and CDR2 is YDEGEE. The CDR3 nucleotides are TGTGCCAGCAGCTCGCAGGCCGCAACTAATGAAAAACTGTTTTTT. Its translation: CASSSQAATNEKLFF.

The chain couples TRBV19 to TRBJ2-5, with 9 nucleotides matching TRBD1. Germline lookup yields CDR1 LNHDA and CDR2 SQIVND (reference sequence). V shed 6 bases, J shed 1 base, and the junction held 9 bases outside the gene matches. The CDR3 contains 16 residues. CDR3 amino acids: CASRDRGSKPQETQYF. The CDR3 DNA sequence: TGTGCCAGTAGAGACAGGGGGTCGAAACCCCAAGAGACCCAGTACTTC.

The chain uses TRBV27 and TRBJ1-6; D uncertain. Trimming stripped 4 bases from V and 3 bases from J, with 13 bases between. There are 16 residues in the CDR3. Germline loops: CDR1 MNHEY, CDR2 SMNVEV (reference sequence). CDR3 in amino acids: CASSSSPPDYNSPLHF. The CDR3, as DNA: TGTGCCAGCAGTTCATCCCCCCCAGACTATAATTCACCCCTCCACTTT.

V is TRBV15 and J is TRBJ2-7; possible D gene TRBD2, 6 bases. V was clipped by 1 base and J by 0 bases, with 7 bases between them. The germline gives CDR1 LNHNV, CDR2 YYDKDF (reference sequence). CDR3 size: 14 residues. The CDR3 sequence is CATSRGRGSYEQYF. The DNA of the CDR3 is TGTGCCACCAGCAGAGGGAGGGGCTCCTACGAGCAGTACTTC.

This chain uses TRBV7-3 with TRBJ2-2, with 12 bases that match TRBD2. V gave up 2 bases and J gave up 6 bases; unmatched junction bases: 4. Germline values: CDR1 SGHTA, CDR2 FQGTGA. The CDR3 length is 16 residues. The CDR3 region is CASSLRTSGIAGELFF. The CDR3 nucleotides are TGTGCCAGCAGCTTACGGACTAGCGGGATAGCCGGGGAGCTGTTTTTT. The variable domain in full, completed from reference TRBV7-3 and TRBJ2-2, reads GAGVSQTPSNKVTEKGKYVELRCDPISGHTALYWYRQSLGQGPEFLIYFQGTGAADDSGLPNDRFFAVRPEGSVSTLKIQRTERGDSAVYLCASSLRTSGIAGELFFGEGSRLTVL.

DNA of the CDR3: TGCAGCGTTGAAGCCAATGACTACGAGCAGTACTTC. Protein sequence: CSVEANDYEQYF. The rearrangement links TRBV29-1 to TRBJ2-7; D is undetermined. Germline CDR1 is SQVTM and CDR2 is ANQGSEA. The CDR3 has 12 amino acids. Trimming cost V 1 base and J 3 bases, with 7 bases left between them.

V gene TRBV2 combines with J gene TRBJ2-4; D may be TRBD1 (6 bases). The CDR3 is 19 residues long. In germline, CDR1 is SNHLY, CDR2 FYNNEI. The V end lost 1 base, the J end lost 0 bases, and 19 bases lay between the germline ends. The CDR3 region has the DNA TGTGCCAGCAGTGAAGGTGGGACCCCAGGGGAAATAGCCAAAAACATTCAGTACTTC. It is translated as CASSEGGTPGEIAKNIQYF.

The chain uses TRBV10-1 and TRBJ2-3; D not certain. Germline CDR1 reads WNHNN; CDR2 reads SYGVQD (reference sequence). The CDR3 is made up of 14 amino acids. The V gene lost 6 bases and the J gene lost 0 bases, with 10 bases spanning the gap. This CDR3 is CASSPLGSTDTQYF. CDR3 DNA sequence: TGCGCCAGCAGCCCGCTCGGAAGCACAGATACGCAGTATTTT.

This clone has more than one count but fewer than ten. The CDR3 is CASSLVYEQYF. The DNA for the CDR3 is TGTGCCAGCAGCCTAGTCTACGAGCAGTACTTC. The chain links TRBV7-9 to TRBJ2-7; no firm D call. Germline V CDR1 and CDR2: SEHNR, FQNEAQ (reference sequence). Trimming removed 5 bases at V and 3 bases at J, with 5 bases between. CDR3 length: 11 residues.

The rearrangement uses TRBV5-1 and TRBJ2-5, with 10 positions matching TRBD1. Germline V gene lookup returns CDR1 SGHRS and CDR2 YFSETQ. This CDR3 region has 16 residues. V lost 4 bases and J lost 0; bases outside the gene matches: 6. The CDR3 here is CASSLWGTGDQETQYF. CDR3 nucleotides: TGCGCCAGCAGCCTCTGGGGGACAGGGGACCAAGAGACCCAGTACTTC.

Details on this clone: The sample has other DNA sequences that encode this CDR3 too. This sequence joins TRBV27 and TRBJ2-7; the match to TRBD1 covers 7 bases. The CDR3 has 13 amino acids. The ends lost 3 bases at V and 4 bases at J; junction bases unmatched: 3. CDR1 is MNHEY, CDR2 SMNVEV, per germline (reference sequence). The CDR3 nucleotides are TGTGCCAGCAGTTTGAACAGGGGATACGAGCAGTACTTC. Residues: CASSLNRGYEQYF.

This clone was observed a single time. V usage is TRBV20-1 and J usage is TRBJ2-5; D is perhaps TRBD2 (5 bases). This CDR3 contains 11 residues. The germline V gene has CDR1 DFQATT and CDR2 SNEGSKA (reference sequence). The V end was cut by 3 bases, the J end by 5 bases, with 7 bases between. The CDR3 sequence is CSASSVETQYF. Here the CDR3 DNA reads TGCAGTGCTAGTAGCGTGGAGACCCAGTACTTC.

In its sample, this clone was seen once. The J gene is TRBJ1-1, the V gene TRBV9; the D gene is possibly TRBD1 (5 bases). Trimming cost V 4 bases and J 1 base, with 20 bases left between them. Germline CDR1 is SGDLS and CDR2 is YYNGEE. The CDR3 loop spans 17 amino acids. The CDR3 loop is CASSRSGGFTGNTEAFF. The CDR3 bases are TGTGCCAGCAGCCGGTCGGGCGGGTTTACAGGGAACACTGAAGCTTTCTTT.

This CDR3 is CASSSHRDRGLQYF. The CDR3 coding sequence is TGTGCCAGCAGCTCCCACCGGGACAGAGGATTGCAGTACTTC. V gene TRBV7-2 combines with J gene TRBJ2-7, with 7 bases lining up with TRBD1. Trimming took 4 bases from V and 9 from J; bases not matched to a gene: 12. The CDR3 contains 14 residues. Germline CDR1 reads SGHTA; CDR2 reads FQGNSA.

The chain employs TRBV4-3 and TRBJ2-3; 10 nucleotides line up with TRBD1. With V trimmed by 0 bases and J by 3 bases, 15 bases remained unmatched. The germline V gene has CDR1 LGHNA and CDR2 YSLEER. This CDR3 contains 20 residues. The CDR3 is CASSQDPGLGGQGSTDTQYF. CDR3 DNA: TGCGCCAGCAGCCAAGATCCAGGGTTAGGGGGACAGGGGAGTACAGATACGCAGTATTTT.

The V call is TRBV28, the J call TRBJ2-5; TRBD1 matches at 10 bases. This CDR3 has 14 residues. Germline CDR1 MDHEN, CDR2 SYDVKM. V lost 4 bases and J lost 7; bases outside the gene matches: 6. This CDR3 reads CASSYPGQGGTQYF. The DNA for the CDR3 is TGTGCCAGCAGTTACCCCGGACAGGGGGGGACCCAGTACTTC. Full variable domain (missing parts from reference TRBV28 and TRBJ2-5): DVKVTQSSRYLVKRTGEKVFLECVQDMDHENMFWYRQDPGLGLRLIYFSYDVKMKEKGDIPEGYSVSREKKERFSLILESASTNQTSMYLCASSYPGQGGTQYFGPGTRLLVL.

The chain couples TRBV10-3 to TRBJ2-7; D gene ambiguous. Germline assignment: CDR1 ENHRY and CDR2 SYGVKD. Deletions cut 7 bases from V and 0 bases from J, with 13 bases between. The CDR3 spans 14 residues. The CDR3 DNA is TGTGCCATCAAGTCGGCATCGAGCTCCTACGAGCAGTACTTC. It encodes CAIKSASSSYEQYF.